In its sample, the clone carrying this TCR beta chain was seen many times. As to time point: blood at routine non-recurrence follow-up after resection. Whole RNA, isolated from tumor, nontumor lung or frozen PBMC, was sequenced without prior sorting. This record comes from a study of spatial heterogeneity in lung cancer. Study as a whole: Fewer alpha-chain than beta-chain sequences were consistently detected.

TCRdb processed the 5' RACE reads anew with MiXCR; each CDR3 protein has one entry. Of about 47,000 distinct CDR3 sequences in the sample, 7.4% were seen once. This clonotype was obtained from a female donor with early-stage non-small cell lung cancer. This material consisted of PBMCs, taken at follow-up.

CDR3 sequence: CASSSSSSGPGADTQYF. The CDR3 bases are TGTGCCAGCAGCAGCTCCTCTTCGGGGCCGGGCGCAGATACGCAGTATTTT. This rearrangement joins TRBV21-1 to TRBJ2-3; the table gives TRBD1 as D, unverified against the DNA. TRBV21-1 is labeled a pseudogene. This CDR3 comprises 17 residues.